Listed below are T cell receptor beta chains from one sample, sequenced in a study of T cell repertoires in aging, cancer and after chemotherapy. TCRdb independently ran MiXCR on the multiplex PCR reads; one entry per CDR3 protein. The sample shows some 4,900 distinct CDR3 sequences, approximately 33% of them seen only once. The specimen was blood. These TCRs come from a human donor with a blood cancer. The donor label of this sample is uncertain. Both conserved end residues are part of each CDR3. The D gene is left open where the match is weak. Part of the rows lack a size; the others show once, few, many or a class for expanded clones.

DNA: TGCAGCGTTCGACAGGGGGTCGGGGAAAAACTGTTTTTT
CDR3: CSVRQGVGEKLFF
D: TRBD1
size: large
V: TRBV29-1
J: TRBJ1-4

DNA: TGTGCCAGCAGCGATACAGGGTTTGGTGAGCAGTTCTTC
CDR3: CASSDTGFGEQFF
D: NA
size: medium-sized
V: TRBV6-5
J: TRBJ2-1

DNA: TGTGCCAGCTCACCAGGGACTAACTACGAGCAGTACTTC
CDR3: CASSPGTNYEQYF
D: TRBD2
size: NA
V: TRBV18
J: TRBJ2-7

DNA: TGTGCCAGTAGGGGACGGAATGAGCAGTTCTTC
CDR3: CASRGRNEQFF
D: NA
size: medium-sized
V: TRBV19
J: TRBJ2-1

DNA: TGTGCCAGCAGTTTGGTTCCGGGACTAGCCTACGAGCAGTACTTC
CDR3: CASSLVPGLAYEQYF
D: TRBD2
size: medium-sized
V: TRBV11-2
J: TRBJ2-7

DNA: TGCAGTGCTAGAGATACACATGGTCGAGGACAGGGGGCTTCTGGCTACACCTTC
CDR3: CSARDTHGRGQGASGYTF
D: TRBD1
size: few
V: TRBV20-1
J: TRBJ1-2

DNA: TGCGCCAGCAGCTTAGGACGGACCTCCTACAATGAGCAGTTCTTC
CDR3: CASSLGRTSYNEQFF
D: NA
size: NA
V: TRBV5-6
J: TRBJ2-1

DNA: TGTGCCAGCAGCTTTCGGCAGGGCCCTGAAGCTTTCTTT
CDR3: CASSFRQGPEAFF
D: NA
size: NA
V: TRBV5-4
J: TRBJ1-1

DNA: TGTGCCACCAGTGATTCCCGTTACAATGAGCAGTTCTTC
CDR3: CATSDSRYNEQFF
D: NA
size: few
V: TRBV24-1
J: TRBJ2-1

DNA: TGTGCCAGCAGTATCCCGGGCCCACTGCGGTTC
CDR3: CASSIPGPLRF
D: NA
size: NA
V: TRBV6-2/TRBV6-3
J: TRBJ2-7

DNA: TGTGCCAGCAGCGAGGGACTAGCGGGGCCCCAGAGCATTCAGTACTTC
CDR3: CASSEGLAGPQSIQYF
D: TRBD2
size: NA
V: TRBV11-3
J: TRBJ2-4

DNA: TGCAGTGCTAGAGATCGCGAACGCTCCTACAATGAGCAGTTCTTC
CDR3: CSARDRERSYNEQFF
D: NA
size: NA
V: TRBV20-1
J: TRBJ2-1

DNA: TGTGCCAGCATTCGAGGGGGGGCTCTCTATACCGGGGAGCTGTTTTTT
CDR3: CASIRGGALYTGELFF
D: NA
size: NA
V: TRBV6-2/TRBV6-3
J: TRBJ2-2

DNA: TGTGCCAGCAGTGAATCGACAGAGTTGTATGGCTACACCTTC
CDR3: CASSESTELYGYTF
D: NA
size: NA
V: TRBV6-5
J: TRBJ1-2

DNA: TGTGCCAGCAGTTACATTTCGTTGGGACAGGGGAGCAATGAGCAGTTCTTC
CDR3: CASSYISLGQGSNEQFF
D: TRBD1
size: medium-sized
V: TRBV6-5
J: TRBJ2-1

DNA: TGCAGCCTTTACAGTTCTGCGGCCAGGAATGAGCAGTTCTTC
CDR3: CSLYSSAARNEQFF
D: NA
size: few
V: TRBV29-1
J: TRBJ2-1

DNA: TGTGCCAGCAGTCCCCAGGCCCATATTGAGCAGTTCTTC
CDR3: CASSPQAHIEQFF
D: NA
size: NA
V: TRBV7-9
J: TRBJ2-1

DNA: TGTGCCAGCAGGCACGGACAGTCCCACGAGCAGTACTTC
CDR3: CASRHGQSHEQYF
D: NA
size: NA
V: TRBV7-9
J: TRBJ2-7

DNA: TGTGCCACCAACAGAGATCTGGGTAATGAGCAGTTCTTC
CDR3: CATNRDLGNEQFF
D: NA
size: NA
V: TRBV15
J: TRBJ2-1

DNA: TGTGCCAGCAGCTTTCTGGTGGGGACAGCCTACGAGCAGTACTTC
CDR3: CASSFLVGTAYEQYF
D: TRBD1
size: NA
V: TRBV5-5
J: TRBJ2-7

DNA: TGTGCCAGCAGCCTCAAGGGACAGATCTATGCAACTAATGAAAAACTGTTTTTT
CDR3: CASSLKGQIYATNEKLFF
D: TRBD1
size: NA
V: TRBV13
J: TRBJ1-4

DNA: TGTGCCAGCAGCCAAGCAAATGCGGGGGGGGCAGATACGCAGTATTTT
CDR3: CASSQANAGGADTQYF
D: TRBD2
size: NA
V: TRBV4-2
J: TRBJ2-3

DNA: TGTGCCACCGTGAGAGCGGGGGGATCCTACAATGAGCAGTTCTTC
CDR3: CATVRAGGSYNEQFF
D: TRBD2
size: few
V: TRBV6-1
J: TRBJ2-1

DNA: TGTGCCAGCAGTTACTCCGGGACAGGGTGGGGTGAGCAGTTCTTC
CDR3: CASSYSGTGWGEQFF
D: TRBD1
size: NA
V: TRBV6-6
J: TRBJ2-1

DNA: TGTGCCAGCAGCTTATGGTATGACAATGAGCAGTTCTTC
CDR3: CASSLWYDNEQFF
D: NA
size: few
V: TRBV5-5
J: TRBJ2-1

DNA: TGCAGTGCTAGAGAGGAAAGGTTAGGCGGGGAGCTGTTTTTT
CDR3: CSAREERLGGELFF
D: NA
size: few
V: TRBV20-1
J: TRBJ2-2

DNA: TGTGCCACCAGCCTCGGGACTCAAATAAAGACCCAGCACTTC
CDR3: CATSLGTQIKTQHF
D: NA
size: NA
V: TRBV15
J: TRBJ2-5

DNA: TGCAGCGTTGAAGTTAACTATGGCTACACCTTC
CDR3: CSVEVNYGYTF
D: NA
size: large
V: TRBV29-1
J: TRBJ1-2

DNA: TGTGCCACCTGGGGACAGGGTCGGATCGGGGAGCTGTTTTTT
CDR3: CATWGQGRIGELFF
D: TRBD1
size: NA
V: TRBV12-3/TRBV12-4
J: TRBJ2-2

DNA: TGCGCCAGCAGCCAAGTCTTAGCGGGTTATGTAGTGGGTCCCCAGACCCTTGAGCAGTTCTTC
CDR3: CASSQVLAGYVVGPQTLEQFF
D: TRBD2
size: NA
V: TRBV4-3
J: TRBJ2-1

DNA: TGTGCCAGCAGCTCCGGACTAGCGGGAGGTCGGGAGACCCAGTACTTC
CDR3: CASSSGLAGGRETQYF
D: TRBD2
size: NA
V: TRBV7-2
J: TRBJ2-5

DNA: TGCGCCAGCAGCCAAGAATCACAGGGGAGAGACACTGAAGCTTTCTTT
CDR3: CASSQESQGRDTEAFF
D: TRBD1
size: NA
V: TRBV4-3
J: TRBJ1-1

DNA: TGTGCCAGCAGCTCCAGTGGGGCCGGGGGGGGAAACACCATATATTTT
CDR3: CASSSSGAGGGNTIYF
D: NA
size: few
V: TRBV11-3
J: TRBJ1-3

DNA: TGTGCCAGCAGCCAAGATTGGGACCACTACAATGAGCAGTTCTTC
CDR3: CASSQDWDHYNEQFF
D: NA
size: NA
V: TRBV4-3
J: TRBJ2-1

DNA: TGCAGTGCTAGAGGACTAGCGGCGAGCTCCTACGAGCAGTACTTC
CDR3: CSARGLAASSYEQYF
D: TRBD2
size: NA
V: TRBV20-1
J: TRBJ2-7

DNA: TGTGCCAGCACCGAGGGCTCGACGGGGACCCAGTACTTC
CDR3: CASTEGSTGTQYF
D: NA
size: NA
V: TRBV11-3
J: TRBJ2-5

DNA: TGTGCCAGCAGCTTAGTGGGCACTAGCACAGATACGCAGTATTTT
CDR3: CASSLVGTSTDTQYF
D: NA
size: few
V: TRBV11-3
J: TRBJ2-3

DNA: TGTGCCAGCAGTTACGGGGGACCCAGGTCCGGGGAGCTGTTTTTT
CDR3: CASSYGGPRSGELFF
D: NA
size: medium-sized
V: TRBV6-5
J: TRBJ2-2

DNA: TGCAGTGCTAGACAACTAGCGAGCCCTAGGGATACGCAGTATTTT
CDR3: CSARQLASPRDTQYF
D: TRBD2
size: NA
V: TRBV20-1
J: TRBJ2-3

DNA: TGTGCCAGCTCACTAAACCCCCAGACAGGGGGCTATGGCTACACCTTC
CDR3: CASSLNPQTGGYGYTF
D: TRBD1
size: few
V: TRBV18
J: TRBJ1-2

DNA: TGCAGCGTTGTTTGGGGATACTCCTACGAGCAGTACTTC
CDR3: CSVVWGYSYEQYF
D: NA
size: medium-sized
V: TRBV29-1
J: TRBJ2-7

DNA: TGTGCCAGTAGTATTTGGCAGCCTACGAACACTGAAGCTTTCTTT
CDR3: CASSIWQPTNTEAFF
D: NA
size: NA
V: TRBV19
J: TRBJ1-1

DNA: TGTGCCAGCAGCCGCAACTACAGGGGGCGGGGTGGTGAGCAGTTCTTC
CDR3: CASSRNYRGRGGEQFF
D: TRBD1
size: NA
V: TRBV13
J: TRBJ2-1

DNA: TGTGCCAGCAGTAAAGGGACGGCGAACACTGAAGCTTTCTTT
CDR3: CASSKGTANTEAFF
D: NA
size: medium-sized
V: TRBV27
J: TRBJ1-1

DNA: TGCAGTGCGGAACGACAGGGCGTGGAGACCCAGTACTTC
CDR3: CSAERQGVETQYF
D: TRBD1
size: NA
V: TRBV20-1
J: TRBJ2-5

DNA: TGTGCCAGCAGTTTCTTCACCTTCCGAAGTGGGAGCGGGAGGATGTCTGGGGCCAACGTCCTGACTTTC
CDR3: CASSFFTFRSGSGRMSGANVLTF
D: TRBD2
size: few
V: TRBV27
J: TRBJ2-6

DNA: TGTGCCAGCAGCTGGGGGGGAACCAAAAACATTCAGTACTTC
CDR3: CASSWGGTKNIQYF
D: TRBD2
size: few
V: TRBV19
J: TRBJ2-4

DNA: TGTGCCATCAGTCGGACAGGGCTTAGGTCGAACACTGAAGCTTTCTTT
CDR3: CAISRTGLRSNTEAFF
D: TRBD1
size: NA
V: TRBV6-2/TRBV6-3
J: TRBJ1-1

DNA: TGTGCCAGCAGTTTACTCATCACGAACACCGGGGAGCTGTTTTTT
CDR3: CASSLLITNTGELFF
D: NA
size: few
V: TRBV27
J: TRBJ2-2

DNA: TGTGCCAGTAGTACCCTAGCGGGAGTTACCTACAATGAGCAGTTCTTC
CDR3: CASSTLAGVTYNEQFF
D: TRBD2
size: NA
V: TRBV19
J: TRBJ2-1

DNA: TGTGCCATCAGTGACGAATCTGTGGGCAGAGAGCAGTTCTTC
CDR3: CAISDESVGREQFF
D: NA
size: few
V: TRBV10-3
J: TRBJ2-1

DNA: TGTGCCAGCAGCTTGGGCGGAGGCTACGAGCAGTACTTC
CDR3: CASSLGGGYEQYF
D: NA
size: NA
V: TRBV5-6
J: TRBJ2-7